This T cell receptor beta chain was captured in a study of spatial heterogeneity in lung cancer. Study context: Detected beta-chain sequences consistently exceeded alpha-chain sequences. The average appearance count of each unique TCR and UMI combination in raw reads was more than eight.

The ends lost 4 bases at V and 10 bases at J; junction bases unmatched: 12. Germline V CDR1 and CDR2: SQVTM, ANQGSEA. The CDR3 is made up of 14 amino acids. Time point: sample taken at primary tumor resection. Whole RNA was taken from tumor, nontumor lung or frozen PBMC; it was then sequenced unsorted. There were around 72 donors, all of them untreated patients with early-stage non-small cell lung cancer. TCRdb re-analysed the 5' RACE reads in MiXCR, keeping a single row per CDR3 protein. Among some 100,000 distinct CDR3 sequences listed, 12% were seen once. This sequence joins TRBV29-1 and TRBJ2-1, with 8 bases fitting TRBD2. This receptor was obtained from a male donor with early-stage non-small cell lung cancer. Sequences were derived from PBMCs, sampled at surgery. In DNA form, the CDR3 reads TGCAGCGTTGGTTATGCCGGGGGGGCTCGGGAGCAGTTCTTC. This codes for CSVGYAGGAREQFF.